The subject of this entry is one T cell receptor beta chain. Its antigen is unidentified. TCRdb analysed the reads with MiXCR anew, one entry per CDR3 protein. In the table there are approximately 770,000 distinct CDR3 sequences, almost 30% of which are singletons. This CDR3 is 15 amino acids long. The germline V gene has CDR1 MDHEN and CDR2 SYDVKM. The J segment lost 4 bases and the V segment lost 4 bases, leaving 8 bases of the junction unmatched. The sample originates from a study of T cell repertoires in cytomegalovirus infection. At the level of the study: The authors used CMV epitopes that were HLA-C-restricted (recently identified) and HLA-B-restricted (well studied). The public TCR beta signatures pointed to both CMV infection and matching HLA type. Overall study results and limits: Cumulative frequency (of public TCR beta family members) identified carriers of CMV plus the relevant HLA. Clonotype analysis showed dominance of the ex vivo response by HLA-C-restricted CMV-specific TCR beta clonotypes.

Here the sequenced sample was cultured CD8+ T cells from PBMCs, taken from culture after CMV antigen stimulation. The TCR sequence derives from a human donor in good health (CMV status not recorded). Some clones in this sample may be carry-over from other donors' samples. The chain recombines TRBV28 with TRBJ1-2; 8 bases align to TRBD1. The CDR3 bases are TGTGCCAGCAGTTCCACCCGACAGGGGCCCTATGGCTACACCTTC. It translates to CASSSTRQGPYGYTF.